This entry lists 13 T cell receptor beta chains sequenced from one sample in a study of CD8 T cells in ankylosing spondylitis. TCRdb reanalysed the 5' RACE reads using MiXCR and keeps one entry per CDR3 protein. The data show more than 150,000 distinct CDR3 sequences, roughly 20% seen once. Sequencing input: blood, either unsorted or a sorted T cell fraction (not recorded which). The source is a male donor aged 10-30 years with ankylosing spondylitis or in good health (not recorded which).

Many counts were recorded for this clonotype. The chain links TRBV5-1 to TRBJ2-6; a possible D gene is TRBD1 (5 bases). CDR1 and CDR2 (germline): SGHRS, YFSETQ. CDR3 length: 16 residues. Trimming removed 0 bases at V and 4 bases at J, with 11 bases between. This chain's CDR3 is CASSLVSGSGANVLTF. The CDR3 DNA reads TGCGCCAGCAGCTTGGTTTCAGGGTCCGGGGCCAACGTCCTGACTTTC. The complete variable domain, with remaining parts taken from reference TRBV5-1 and TRBJ2-6, reads KAGVTQTPRYLIKTRGQQVTLSCSPISGHRSVSWYQQTPGQGLQFLFEYFSETQRNKGNFPGRFSGRQFSNSRSEMNVSTLELGDSALYLCASSLVSGSGANVLTFGAGSRLTVL.

This clonotype was seen repeatedly, ten times or more. The chain employs TRBV11-2 and TRBJ2-7; 7 nucleotides match TRBD1. Germline loops: CDR1 SGHAT, CDR2 FQNNGV. The ends lost 5 bases at V and 3 bases at J; junction bases unmatched: 7. The CDR3 totals 14 residues. In nucleotides, the CDR3 is TGTGCCAGCAGCCTGGGACAGCAACTCTACGAGCAGTACTTC. Residues: CASSLGQQLYEQYF. Looking up the rest from reference TRBV11-2 and TRBJ2-7 gives the full variable domain: EAGVAQSPRYKIIEKRQSVAFWCNPISGHATLYWYQQILGQGPKLLIQFQNNGVVDDSQLPKDRFSAERLKGVDSTLKIQPAKLEDSAVYLCASSLGQQLYEQYFGPGTRLTVT.

Many counts were recorded for this clonotype. The chain carries TRBV9 and TRBJ2-2; 10 bases match TRBD2. Germline V gene lookup returns CDR1 SGDLS and CDR2 YYNGEE. Trimming cost V 2 bases and J 2 bases; bases outside gene matches: 9. The CDR3 length is 18 residues. The CDR3 is CASSVGASGRDNTGELFF. The DNA for the CDR3 is TGTGCCAGCAGCGTCGGAGCTAGCGGGAGAGACAACACCGGGGAGCTGTTTTTT. Full variable domain (remainder filled in from reference TRBV9 and TRBJ2-2): DSGVTQTPKHLITATGQRVTLRCSPRSGDLSVYWYQQSLDQGLQFLIQYYNGEERAKGNILERFSAQQFPDLHSELNLSSLELGDSALYFCASSVGASGRDNTGELFFGEGSRLTVL.

This clonotype was seen repeatedly, ten times or more. The V gene is TRBV19, the J gene TRBJ2-3, with TRBD2 identical over 11 bases. CDR3 size: 15 residues. With 5 bases clipped from V and 4 bases from J, the junction kept 5 bases outside the gene matches. Germline V gene lookup returns CDR1 LNHDA and CDR2 SQIVND (reference sequence). CDR3 protein: CASSLTSGRPDTQYF. For the CDR3, the DNA is TGTGCCAGTAGTCTTACTAGCGGGAGACCAGATACGCAGTATTTT. Using reference TRBV19 and TRBJ2-3 for the parts outside the CDR3, the full variable domain is DGGITQSPKYLFRKEGQNVTLSCEQNLNHDAMYWYRQDPGQGLRLIYYSQIVNDFQKGDIAEGYSVSREKKESFPLTVTSAQKNPTAFYLCASSLTSGRPDTQYFGPGTRLTVL.

In its sample, this clonotype was seen a few times. The chain recombines TRBV7-6 with TRBJ2-1, with D perhaps matching TRBD2 (5 bases). Germline V gene data show CDR1 as SGHVS and CDR2 as FNYEAQ. The CDR3 length is 15 residues. V gave up 2 bases and J gave up 9 bases, with 17 bases separating them. The CDR3 coding sequence is TGTGCCAGCAGCTTAAGCGGCGGAGGTCTTTCTGAGCAGTTCTTC. Amino acid sequence: CASSLSGGGLSEQFF.

This clonotype has ten or more counts. V and J are TRBV7-8 and TRBJ2-2; D unresolved. V was trimmed by 2 bases and J by 6 bases, leaving 4 bases between them. The CDR3 runs to 12 residues. The germline V gene encodes CDR1 SGHVS and CDR2 FQNEAQ. DNA of the CDR3: TGTGCCAGCAGCTTAATTTCCGGGGAGCTGTTTTTT. This encodes CASSLISGELFF. Together with reference TRBV7-8 and TRBJ2-2, the CDR3 gives the full variable domain: GAGVSQSPRYKVAKRGQDVALRCDPISGHVSLFWYQQALGQGPEFLTYFQNEAQLDKSGLPSDRFFAERPEGSVSTLKIQRTQQEDSAVYLCASSLISGELFFGEGSRLTVL.

The chain links TRBV9 to TRBJ2-7; 7 nucleotides line up with TRBD1. The germline gives CDR1 SGDLS, CDR2 YYNGEE. This CDR3 is 17 amino acids long. J lost 6 bases, V lost 3 bases, and 18 bases had no gene match. The CDR3 sequence is CASSDYPGTAVLGEQYF. The CDR3 nucleotides are TGTGCCAGCAGCGACTATCCCGGGACAGCGGTCCTCGGCGAGCAGTACTTC.

This clonotype was recorded at least ten times. This sequence joins TRBV10-1 and TRBJ2-5; D may be TRBD1 (5 bases). V gave up 3 bases and J gave up 4 bases, with 12 bases separating them. CDR1 WNHNN and CDR2 SYGVQD come from the germline V gene (reference sequence). CDR3 length: 14 amino acids. The DNA of the CDR3 is TGCGCCAGCAGTGAAGCCTGGGGCCCAGAGACCCAGTACTTC. Translated, it gives CASSEAWGPETQYF.

The V call is TRBV5-1, the J call TRBJ2-3; D possibly corresponds to TRBD1 (5 bases). The CDR3 is made up of 16 amino acids. Germline loops: CDR1 SGHRS, CDR2 YFSETQ. The ends were cut back, 1 base at V and 4 bases at J, with 16 bases in the middle. For the CDR3, the DNA is TGCGCCAGCAGCTTGCCCCGACAGACGCGGTCAGATACGCAGTATTTT. The encoded protein is CASSLPRQTRSDTQYF.

In nucleotides, the CDR3 is TGTGCCAGCTCACCACCGAAGGGGCAACTACAATATGAGCAGTTCTTC. Its translation: CASSPPKGQLQYEQFF. V usage is TRBV18 and J usage is TRBJ2-1, with D perhaps TRBD1 (5 bases). This CDR3 region has 16 residues. Germline CDR1 reads KGHSH; CDR2 reads LQKENI. Trimming stripped 0 bases from V and 8 bases from J, with 17 bases between.

The CDR3 coding sequence is TGTGCCAGCAGCTCCTGGACGGAAGCTTCCTACGAGCAGTACTTC. Its protein is CASSSWTEASYEQYF. The chain couples TRBV11-2 to TRBJ2-7; D not certain. Germline values: CDR1 SGHAT, CDR2 FQNNGV. The CDR3 has 15 residues. Trimming took off 4 bases at V and 1 base at J, with 14 bases between the two ends.

This clonotype was recorded many times. The CDR3 region has the DNA TGTGCCAGCAGCTCCTGGACAGGGGCGACCGGATTGCTGCAGTTCTTC. Protein: CASSSWTGATGLLQFF. The chain couples TRBV7-8 to TRBJ2-1; 9 positions match TRBD1. Germline V gene sequence: CDR1 SGHVS, CDR2 FQNEAQ. This CDR3 is 16 amino acids long. The V gene end was trimmed by 4 bases and the J gene end by 12 bases; junction bases not matched to a gene: 16.

This clonotype has ten or more counts. The chain uses TRBV27 and TRBJ1-4; D is unresolved. The CDR3 consists of 13 residues. Germline CDR1 reads MNHEY; CDR2 reads SMNVEV (reference sequence). The ends were cut back, 8 bases at V and 8 bases at J, with 15 bases in the middle. The CDR3 nucleotides read TGTGCCAGCCGGCGGACGGTTGAAGAAAAACTGTTTTTT. Translation: CASRRTVEEKLFF.